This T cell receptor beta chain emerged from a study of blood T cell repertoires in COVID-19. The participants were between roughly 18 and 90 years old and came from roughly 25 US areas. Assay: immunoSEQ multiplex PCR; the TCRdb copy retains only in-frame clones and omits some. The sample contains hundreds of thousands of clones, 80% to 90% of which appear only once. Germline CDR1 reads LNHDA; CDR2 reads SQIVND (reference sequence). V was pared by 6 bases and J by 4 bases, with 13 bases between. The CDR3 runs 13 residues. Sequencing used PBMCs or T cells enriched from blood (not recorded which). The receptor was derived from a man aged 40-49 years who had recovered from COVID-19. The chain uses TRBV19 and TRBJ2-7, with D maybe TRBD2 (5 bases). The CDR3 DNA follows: TGTGCCAGTAGCGCGGGCTTCAGGTACGAGCAGTACTTC. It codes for CASSAGFRYEQYF.